This paragraph covers one T cell receptor beta chain sequence. The antigen it recognizes is unknown. Per-base quality was not reported, and no clone a single base away is much larger than it. These data are taken from a study of T-cell reconstitution after alpha-beta-depleted transplantation in children (dated by TCRdb to the mid-2010s). With respect to the entire study: T-cell immune reconstitution after TCRalphabeta/CD19-depleted allogeneic hematopoietic cell transplantation in children was quantitatively tracked in the study by means of TCR repertoire profiling. General study outcomes and caveats: Over the following months the frequencies of hyperexpanded clones went down, and after one year T-cell counts and TCRbeta diversity were mostly credited to newly produced T cells. The apparently early alphabetaT-cell count recovery about two months after transplant was reportedly dependent on only several hundred rapidly expanded clones derived from non-depleted graft cells. In some patients, the high TCRbeta diversity seen at day 60 was put down to recipient T cells and intrathymic progenitors that had survived conditioning.

Preparation of the library involved PCR. Sequencing instrument: Illumina HiSeq 2500. TCR libraries were prepared with molecular barcoding, using unique molecular identifiers to normalize TCRbeta repertoire quantification. In-frame beta chains were kept once TCRdb had trimmed the public reads at Q25 with fastp and called clones with MiXCR. Duplicate CDR3 protein sequences are folded into a single record with the most common DNA and genes. The sample table lists about 870,000 distinct CDR3 sequences, about 16% of them with a count of one. The ten biggest clones cover under 6% of the sample. The treatment or condition label corresponds to: allogeneic hematopoietic cell transplantation with graft depleted of TCRalphabeta T cells and CD19 B cells. TCRalphabeta/CD19-depleted allogeneic hematopoietic cell grafts were given to the transplant recipients, all of whom were children. The origin of this receptor is a male patient younger than 18 who had a stem cell transplant for acute lymphoblastic leukemia, so the T cells may come from the graft donor. Sequencing was performed on PBMCs, mostly from graft donor cells, taken 360 days after TCRalphabeta/CD19-depleted stem cell transplant.

Here is the DNA: TGCGCCAGCAGCTTGATCGGGTATAATTCACCCCTCCACTTT. Its amino acids are CASSLIGYNSPLHF. This sequence uses TRBV5-1 and TRBJ1-6; no D gene can be assigned with confidence. The CDR3, from cysteine to phenylalanine, totals 14 residues. The only DNA kept is the CDR3, 42 bases in frame from the first base. Trimming costs V 1 base and J 4 bases, and their ends lie 6 bases apart. According to the germline V gene, CDR1 reads SGHRS and CDR2 reads YFSETQ.